This T cell receptor beta chain was profiled in a study of CD8+ T cells in alopecia areata. As part of sample collection, lesional scalp punch biopsies and peripheral blood were taken from alopecia areata patients. A single count supports this clone. The CDR3 loop spans 13 amino acids. The germline CDR1 and CDR2 sequences are SNHLY and FYNNEI. With 3 bases removed from V and 7 bases from J, the gap between germline ends came to 13 bases. Extracted from the samples, RNA was reverse transcribed into cDNA to serve as the sequencing template. Measured with immunoSEQ multiplex PCR; TCRdb has only the in-frame clones, and not every one. This table has roughly 250,000 clones, around 67% appearing once.

This chain connects TRBV2 to TRBJ2-7, with D perhaps TRBD1 (5 bases). The sequence derives from a human donor with alopecia areata. Sequences were derived from CD4+ T cells sorted from blood, sampled at week 0. The CDR3: CASSEDILTEQYF. CDR3 in DNA: TGTGCCAGCAGTGAGGACATCCTTACTGAGCAGTACTTC.